The present TCR beta chain was sequenced within a study of identical twins. Findings of the study overall: Surplus twin overlap in beta out-of-frame sequences was less pronounced. The models systematically underestimated how much out-of-frame TCR alpha was shared in monozygotic twins. Cord blood beta clonotypes present at high abundance carried fewer insertions; no such pattern appeared in memory repertoires. Invariant populations such as MAIT and iNKT cells could partly muddle zero-insertion analyses.

Using its own MiXCR run on the 5' RACE reads, TCRdb lists one record per CDR3 protein. The sample lists 1.5 million or so distinct CDR3 sequences, roughly 35% occurring once. On this clonotype: The antigen is not known.

Sequencing was done on a sample of cord blood. The receptor comes from a newborn girl in good health.

CDR3 in amino acids: CASSFPKGSNTEAFF. DNA for the CDR3: TGTGCCAGCAGCTTTCCTAAGGGATCGAACACTGAAGCTTTCTTT. The chain employs TRBV7-9 and TRBJ1-1; D gene ambiguous. Trimming pared 3 bases from V and 1 base from J, leaving 12 bases between. Per germline, CDR1 SEHNR and CDR2 FQNEAQ (reference sequence). The CDR3 is 15 residues long.